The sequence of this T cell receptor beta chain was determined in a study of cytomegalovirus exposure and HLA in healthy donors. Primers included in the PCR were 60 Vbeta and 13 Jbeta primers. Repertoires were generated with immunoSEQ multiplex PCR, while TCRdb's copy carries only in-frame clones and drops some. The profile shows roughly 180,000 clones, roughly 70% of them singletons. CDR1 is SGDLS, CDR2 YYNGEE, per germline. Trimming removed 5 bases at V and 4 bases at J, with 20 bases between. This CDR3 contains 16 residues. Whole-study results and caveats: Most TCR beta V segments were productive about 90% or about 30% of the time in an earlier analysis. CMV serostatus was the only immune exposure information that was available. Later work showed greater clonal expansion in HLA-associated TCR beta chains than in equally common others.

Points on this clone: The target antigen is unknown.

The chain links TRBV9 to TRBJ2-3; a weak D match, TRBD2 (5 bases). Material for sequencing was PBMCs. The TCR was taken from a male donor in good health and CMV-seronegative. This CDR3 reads CASRGLDSHGPDTQYF. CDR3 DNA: TGTGCCAGCAGGGGTTTGGACTCCCACGGCCCAGATACGCAGTATTTT.